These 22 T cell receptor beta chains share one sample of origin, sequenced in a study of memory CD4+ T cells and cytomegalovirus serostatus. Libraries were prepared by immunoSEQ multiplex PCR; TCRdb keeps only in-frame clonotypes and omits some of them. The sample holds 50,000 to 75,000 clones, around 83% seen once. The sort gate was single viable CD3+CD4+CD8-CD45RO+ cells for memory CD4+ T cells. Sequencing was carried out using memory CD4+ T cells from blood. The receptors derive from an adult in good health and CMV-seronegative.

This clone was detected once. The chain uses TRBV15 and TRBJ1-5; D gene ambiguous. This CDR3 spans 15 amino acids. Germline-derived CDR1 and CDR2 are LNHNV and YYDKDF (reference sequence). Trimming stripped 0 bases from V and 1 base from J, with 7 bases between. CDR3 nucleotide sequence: TGTGCCACCAGCAGAGAACACGGGAGCAATCAGCCCCAGCATTTT. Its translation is CATSREHGSNQPQHF. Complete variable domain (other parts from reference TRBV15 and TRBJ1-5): DAMVIQNPRYQVTQFGKPVTLSCSQTLNHNVMYWYQQKSSQAPKLLFHYYDKDFNNEADTPDNFQSRRPNTSFCFLDIRSPGLGDTAMYLCATSREHGSNQPQHFGDGTRLSIL.

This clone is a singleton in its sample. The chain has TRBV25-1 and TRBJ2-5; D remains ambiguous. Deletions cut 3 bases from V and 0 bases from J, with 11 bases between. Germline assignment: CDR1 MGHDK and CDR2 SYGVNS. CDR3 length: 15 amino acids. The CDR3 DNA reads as TGTGCCAGCAGTGACCGGACGGAGTACCAAGAGACCCAGTACTTC. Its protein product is CASSDRTEYQETQYF.

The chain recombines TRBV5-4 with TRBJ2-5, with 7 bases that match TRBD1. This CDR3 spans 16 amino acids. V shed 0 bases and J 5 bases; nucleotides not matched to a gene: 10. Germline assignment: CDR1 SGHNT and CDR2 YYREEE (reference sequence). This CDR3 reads CASSLERTGPRETQYF. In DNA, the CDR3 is TGTGCCAGCAGCTTGGAACGGACAGGCCCAAGGGAGACCCAGTACTTC.

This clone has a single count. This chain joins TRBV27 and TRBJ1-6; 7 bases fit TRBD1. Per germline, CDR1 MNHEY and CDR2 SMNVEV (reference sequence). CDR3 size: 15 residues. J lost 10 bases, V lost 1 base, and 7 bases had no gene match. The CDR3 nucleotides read TGTGCCAGCAGTTTATGGGACAGTGTGAACTCACCCCTCCACTTT. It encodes CASSLWDSVNSPLHF.

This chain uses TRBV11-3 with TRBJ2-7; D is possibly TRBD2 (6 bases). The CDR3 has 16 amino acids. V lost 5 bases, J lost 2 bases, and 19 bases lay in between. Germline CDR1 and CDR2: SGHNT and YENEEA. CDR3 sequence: CASSPHLWGGAYEQYF. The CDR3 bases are TGTGCCAGCAGCCCCCATTTATGGGGAGGCGCCTACGAGCAGTACTTC.

CDR3 protein: CASLAAVAYGYTF. The CDR3 bases are TGTGCCAGCTTAGCAGCAGTTGCATATGGCTACACCTTC. This chain links TRBV28 with TRBJ1-2; no definite D call. The ends were cut back, 8 bases at V and 5 bases at J, with 15 bases in the middle. This CDR3 region has 13 residues. CDR1 and CDR2 (germline): MDHEN, SYDVKM.

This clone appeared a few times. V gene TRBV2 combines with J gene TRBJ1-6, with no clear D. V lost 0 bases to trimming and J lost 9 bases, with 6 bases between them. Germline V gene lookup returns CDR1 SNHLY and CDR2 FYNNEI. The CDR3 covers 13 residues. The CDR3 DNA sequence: TGTGCCAGCAGTGAAGCCCCCCGTTCACCCCTCCACTTT. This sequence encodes CASSEAPRSPLHF.

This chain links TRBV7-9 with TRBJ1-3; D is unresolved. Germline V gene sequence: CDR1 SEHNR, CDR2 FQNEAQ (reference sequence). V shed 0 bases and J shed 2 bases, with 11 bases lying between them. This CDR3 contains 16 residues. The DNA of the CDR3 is TGTGCCAGCAGCTTAGCCGGATATGAGACTGGAAACACCATATATTTT. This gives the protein CASSLAGYETGNTIYF.

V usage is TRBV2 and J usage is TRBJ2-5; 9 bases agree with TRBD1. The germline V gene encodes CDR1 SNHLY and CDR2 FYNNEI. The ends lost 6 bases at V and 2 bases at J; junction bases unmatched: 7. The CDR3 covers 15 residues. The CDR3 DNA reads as TGTGCCAGCAGCAACGCCGGGACAGGGCAAGAGACCCAGTACTTC. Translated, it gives CASSNAGTGQETQYF.

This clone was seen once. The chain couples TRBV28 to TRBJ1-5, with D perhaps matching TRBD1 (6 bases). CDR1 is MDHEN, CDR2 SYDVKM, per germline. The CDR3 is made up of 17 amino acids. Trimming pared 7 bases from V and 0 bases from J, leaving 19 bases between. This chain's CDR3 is CASNVGGQSYSNQPQHF. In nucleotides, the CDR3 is TGTGCCAGCAACGTAGGAGGACAGTCTTATAGCAATCAGCCCCAGCATTTT.

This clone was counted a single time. CDR3 DNA sequence: TGCGCCAGCAGCTTGCGGGGGTCAGGGGAGACCCAGTACTTC. It encodes CASSLRGSGETQYF. This sequence joins TRBV5-1 and TRBJ2-5, with a possible D match to TRBD2 (6 bases). Trimming stripped 1 base from V and 5 bases from J, with 12 bases between. This CDR3 has 14 residues. Germline V CDR1 and CDR2: SGHRS, YFSETQ.

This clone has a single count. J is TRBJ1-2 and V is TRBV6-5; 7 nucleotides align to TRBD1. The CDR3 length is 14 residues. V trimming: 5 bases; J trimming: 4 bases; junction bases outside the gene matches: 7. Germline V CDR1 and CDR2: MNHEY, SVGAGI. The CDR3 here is CASSTAGTAYGYTF. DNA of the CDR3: TGTGCCAGCAGTACGGCCGGGACAGCCTATGGCTACACCTTC.

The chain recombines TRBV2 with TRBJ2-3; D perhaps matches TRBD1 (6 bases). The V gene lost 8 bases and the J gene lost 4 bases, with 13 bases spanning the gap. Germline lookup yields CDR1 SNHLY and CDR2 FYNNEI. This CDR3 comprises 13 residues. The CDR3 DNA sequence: TGTGCCAGCGGGAGTGGGACATCAGATACGCAGTATTTT. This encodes CASGSGTSDTQYF.

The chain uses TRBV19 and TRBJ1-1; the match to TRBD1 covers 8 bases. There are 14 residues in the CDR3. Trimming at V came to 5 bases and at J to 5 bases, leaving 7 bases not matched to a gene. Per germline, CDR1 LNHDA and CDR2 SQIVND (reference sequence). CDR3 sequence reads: CASSASGQGTEAFF. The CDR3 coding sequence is TGTGCCAGTAGTGCCAGCGGACAGGGTACTGAAGCTTTCTTT.

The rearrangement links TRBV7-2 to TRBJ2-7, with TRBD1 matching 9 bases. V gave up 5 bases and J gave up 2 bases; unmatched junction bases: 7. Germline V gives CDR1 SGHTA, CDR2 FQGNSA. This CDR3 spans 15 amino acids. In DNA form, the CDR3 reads TGTGCCAGCAGCCCTACCGGGACAGGGCCCTACGAGCAGTACTTC. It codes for CASSPTGTGPYEQYF.

This CDR3 is CASSRDRGLTEAFF. The CDR3, as DNA: TGTGCCAGCAGTAGGGACAGGGGGCTGACTGAAGCTTTCTTT. The V call is TRBV2, the J call TRBJ1-1, with 12 bases fitting TRBD1. CDR3 length: 14 residues. Germline CDR1 and CDR2: SNHLY and FYNNEI. Trimming cost V 5 bases and J 5 bases; bases outside gene matches: 3.

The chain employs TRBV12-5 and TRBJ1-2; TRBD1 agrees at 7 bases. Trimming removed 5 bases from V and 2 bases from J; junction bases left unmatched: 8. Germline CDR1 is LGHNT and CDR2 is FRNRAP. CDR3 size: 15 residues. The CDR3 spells CASGPGGFLNYGYTF. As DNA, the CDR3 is TGTGCTAGTGGTCCAGGGGGTTTCCTAAACTATGGCTACACCTTC.

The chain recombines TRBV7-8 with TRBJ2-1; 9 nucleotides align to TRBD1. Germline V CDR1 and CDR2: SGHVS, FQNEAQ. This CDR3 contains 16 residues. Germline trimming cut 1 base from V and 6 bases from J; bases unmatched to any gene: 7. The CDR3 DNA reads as TGTGCCAGCAGCTTAGTGGGGACAGGGACCTCCAATGAGCAGTTCTTC. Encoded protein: CASSLVGTGTSNEQFF.

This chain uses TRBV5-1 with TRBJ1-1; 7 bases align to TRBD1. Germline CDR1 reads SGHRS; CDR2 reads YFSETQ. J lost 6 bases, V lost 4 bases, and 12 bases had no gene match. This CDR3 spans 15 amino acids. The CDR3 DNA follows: TGCGCCAGCAGCCTTCGACAGGGCCACCGGGCTGAAGCTTTCTTT. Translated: CASSLRQGHRAEAFF.

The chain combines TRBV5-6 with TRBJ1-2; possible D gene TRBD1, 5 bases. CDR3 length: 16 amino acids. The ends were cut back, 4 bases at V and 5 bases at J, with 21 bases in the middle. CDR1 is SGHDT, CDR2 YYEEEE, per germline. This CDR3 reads CASSPTLAGFDYGYTF. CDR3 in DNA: TGTGCCAGCAGCCCCACTCTGGCAGGGTTCGATTATGGCTACACCTTC.

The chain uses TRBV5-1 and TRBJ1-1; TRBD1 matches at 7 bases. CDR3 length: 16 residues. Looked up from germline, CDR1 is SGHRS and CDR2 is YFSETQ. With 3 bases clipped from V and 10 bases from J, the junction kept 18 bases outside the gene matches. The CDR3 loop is CASSSQLGQASIVAFF. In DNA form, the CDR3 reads TGCGCCAGCAGCTCCCAACTTGGACAGGCAAGCATTGTAGCTTTCTTT.

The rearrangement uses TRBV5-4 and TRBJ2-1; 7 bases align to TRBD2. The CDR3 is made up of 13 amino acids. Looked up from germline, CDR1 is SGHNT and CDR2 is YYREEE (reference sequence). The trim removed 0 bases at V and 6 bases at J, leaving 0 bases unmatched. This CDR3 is CASSLAGGNEQFF. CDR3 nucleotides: TGTGCCAGCAGCTTGGCGGGAGGCAATGAGCAGTTCTTC.